The 5 T cell receptor beta chains presented below share a single source sample, sequenced in a study of graft-versus-host responses after intestinal transplantation. Processing of graft tissue released intraepithelial and lamina propria lymphocytes. Assay: immunoSEQ multiplex PCR; the TCRdb copy retains only in-frame clones and omits some. The data contain roughly 27,000 clones, about three quarters of them singletons. This specimen consisted of ileum tissue, obtained 98 days after intestinal transplantation. The receptor set was obtained from a human patient who received an intestinal transplant, so some T cells may come from the graft donor.

The chain employs TRBV7-9 and TRBJ2-7, with TRBD1 matching over 8 bases. The J segment lost 6 bases and the V segment lost 6 bases, leaving 10 bases of the junction unmatched. The CDR3 sequence is 14 residues long. Per germline, CDR1 SEHNR and CDR2 FQNEAQ (reference sequence). The CDR3 region has the DNA TGTGCCAGCAGACAACAGGGGGAGATGGTCGAGCAGTACTTC. Residues: CASRQQGEMVEQYF.

The chain joins TRBV5-6 to TRBJ1-4; D not resolved. The V gene lost 0 bases and the J gene lost 5 bases, with 11 bases spanning the gap. Germline loops: CDR1 SGHDT, CDR2 YYEEEE. CDR3 length: 15 residues. CDR3 DNA: TGTGCCAGCAGCTTGGGGGTGGGTACCAATGAAAAACTGTTTTTT. Protein: CASSLGVGTNEKLFF. The whole variable domain, filled in from reference TRBV5-6 and TRBJ1-4, reads DAGVTQSPTHLIKTRGQQVTLRCSPKSGHDTVSWYQQALGQGPQFIFQYYEEEERQRGNFPDRFSGHQFPNYSSELNVNALLLGDSALYLCASSLGVGTNEKLFFGSGTQLSVL.

This rearrangement joins TRBV4-1 to TRBJ2-3; D may be TRBD2 (5 bases). Germline V gene sequence: CDR1 MGHRA, CDR2 YSYEKL. Trimming pared 0 bases from V and 0 bases from J, leaving 13 bases between. The CDR3 loop spans 17 amino acids. CDR3 sequence reads: CASSQDTLPGSTDTQYF. The CDR3 nucleotides are TGCGCCAGCAGCCAAGATACCCTACCGGGAAGCACAGATACGCAGTATTTT.

The genes are TRBV21-1 and TRBJ1-1; the table's TRBD1 call for D was not verified on the DNA. TRBV21-1 is designated a pseudogene. The CDR3 loop spans 19 amino acids. CDR3 nucleotides: TGTGCCAGCAGCAAAGATCTTCTTGACAGGGGGCAGCTGAACACTGAAGCTTTCTTT. Encoded protein: CASSKDLLDRGQLNTEAFF.

The chain couples TRBV7-9 to TRBJ2-7; D is perhaps TRBD1 or TRBD2 (6 bases each). Germline V gives CDR1 SEHNR, CDR2 FQNEAQ (reference sequence). The CDR3 contains 18 residues. The germline V and J ends were trimmed by 0 bases and 0 bases, with 18 bases remaining between them. This CDR3 is CASSLAIQGTFGSYEQYF. The CDR3 DNA is TGTGCCAGCAGCTTAGCCATCCAGGGGACTTTCGGCTCCTACGAGCAGTACTTC.